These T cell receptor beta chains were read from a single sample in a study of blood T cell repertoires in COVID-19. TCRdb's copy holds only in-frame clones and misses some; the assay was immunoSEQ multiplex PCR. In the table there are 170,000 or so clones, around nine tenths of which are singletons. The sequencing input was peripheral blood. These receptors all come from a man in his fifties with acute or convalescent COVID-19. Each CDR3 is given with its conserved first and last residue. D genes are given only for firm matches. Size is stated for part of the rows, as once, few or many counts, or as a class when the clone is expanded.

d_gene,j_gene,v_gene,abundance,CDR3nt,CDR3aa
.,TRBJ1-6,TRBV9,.,TGTGCCAGCAGCAACAGGGATTCACCCCTCCACTTT,CASSNRDSPLHF
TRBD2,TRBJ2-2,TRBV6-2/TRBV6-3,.,TGTGCCAGCACCCCCGGCGGGGGTAGGACCGGGGAGCTGTTTTTT,CASTPGGGRTGELFF
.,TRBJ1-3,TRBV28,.,TGTGCCAGCAGTTTACCGGGCGCAGGAGGTAACACCATATATTTT,CASSLPGAGGNTIYF
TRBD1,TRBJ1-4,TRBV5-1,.,TGCGCCAGCAGCTTGAAGGGGGCTCGAGAAAAACTGTTTTTT,CASSLKGAREKLFF
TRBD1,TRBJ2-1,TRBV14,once,TGTGCCAGCAGCTCCCGGGGGGACAGGGTCGGCAATGAGCAGTTCTTC,CASSSRGDRVGNEQFF
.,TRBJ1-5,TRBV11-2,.,TGTGCCAGCAGCCTGCTAGGAGGCAATCAGCCCCAGCATTTT,CASSLLGGNQPQHF
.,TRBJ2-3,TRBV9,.,TGTGCCAGCAGCGTAGTAACAGGGAGAACAGATACGCAGTATTTT,CASSVVTGRTDTQYF
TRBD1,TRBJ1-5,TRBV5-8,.,TGTGCCAGCAGCTTGTACGGGCAGGGGGCTGGAAGCAATCAGCCCCAGCATTTT,CASSLYGQGAGSNQPQHF
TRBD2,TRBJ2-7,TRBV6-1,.,TGTGCCAGCAGTGAAGCTGGGACTATTACGCTCTCCTACGAGCAGTACTTC,CASSEAGTITLSYEQYF
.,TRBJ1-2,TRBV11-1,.,TGTGCCAGCAGCCCACAGGGTGACTATGGCTACACCTTC,CASSPQGDYGYTF
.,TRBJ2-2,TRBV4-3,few,TGCGCCAGCAGCGATGGGCTAACCAACACCGGGGAGCTGTTTTTT,CASSDGLTNTGELFF
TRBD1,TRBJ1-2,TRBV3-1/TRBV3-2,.,TGTGCCAGCAGCCAAGTGCCAGGGGGTCTAGGCTACACCTTC,CASSQVPGGLGYTF
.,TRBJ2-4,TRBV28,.,TGTGCCACTGAGTCGTCTAGCTCTGGCAAAAACATTCAGTACTTC,CATESSSSGKNIQYF
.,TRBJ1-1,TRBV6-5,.,TGTGCCAGCAGCCGACAGCTGAACACTGAAGCTTTCTTT,CASSRQLNTEAFF
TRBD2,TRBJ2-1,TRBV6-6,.,TGTGCCAGCAGGCCTAGCGGGGGAACCAATGAGCAGTTCTTC,CASRPSGGTNEQFF
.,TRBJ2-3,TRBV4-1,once,TGCGCCAGCAGCCAAGATACATTCAGCACAGATACGCAGTATTTT,CASSQDTFSTDTQYF
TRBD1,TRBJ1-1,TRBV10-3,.,TGTGCCATCAGGCGACAGGGGGCAGGCTCTGAAGCTTTCTTT,CAIRRQGAGSEAFF
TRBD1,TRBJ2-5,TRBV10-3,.,TGTGCCATCAGTGAGTCGAAGGGGGACAGGGCCATCCGGACCCAGTACTTC,CAISESKGDRAIRTQYF
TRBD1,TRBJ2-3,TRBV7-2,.,TGTGCCAGCAGGACAGGGGTTTGGGCGGGCGACCCAGATACGCAGTATTTT,CASRTGVWAGDPDTQYF
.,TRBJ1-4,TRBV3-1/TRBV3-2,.,TGTGCCAGCAGCCAAGAACGATGGCTTTCTAATGAAAAACTGTTTTTT,CASSQERWLSNEKLFF
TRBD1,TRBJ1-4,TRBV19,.,TGTGCCAGTAGGACCCAGACAGGGGACCATGAAAAACTGTTTTTT,CASRTQTGDHEKLFF
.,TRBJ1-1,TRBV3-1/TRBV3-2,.,TGTGCCAGCAGCCAAGACAGGGCCTACACTGAAGCTTTCTTT,CASSQDRAYTEAFF
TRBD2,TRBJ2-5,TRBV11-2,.,TGTGCCAGCAGCTTAGATCGACTAGCGGGAGAAGAGACCCAGTACTTC,CASSLDRLAGEETQYF
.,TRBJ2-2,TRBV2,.,TGTGCCAGCAGTGCCACAAACACCGGGGAGCTGTTTTTT,CASSATNTGELFF
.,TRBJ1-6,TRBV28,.,TGTGCCAGCAGTCCTACAGGATACTCCTATAATTCACCCCTCCACTTT,CASSPTGYSYNSPLHF
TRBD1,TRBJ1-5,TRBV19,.,TGTGCCAGTCTGGGACAGGTCAATCAGCCCCAGCATTTT,CASLGQVNQPQHF
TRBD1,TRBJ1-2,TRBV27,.,TGTGCCAGCAGCCCGCTTGACAGGGGCGGCTACACCTTC,CASSPLDRGGYTF
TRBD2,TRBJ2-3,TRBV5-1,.,TGCGCCAGCAGTAGAGGGGGGGAACGTAGCGGGGTCCCTTCCACAGATACGCAGTATTTT,CASSRGGERSGVPSTDTQYF
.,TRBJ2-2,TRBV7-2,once,TGTGCCAGCAGCTTAGAGACTAGTGGCACCGGGGAGCTGTTTTTT,CASSLETSGTGELFF
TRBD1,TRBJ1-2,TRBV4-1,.,TGCGCCAGCAGCCAAGACTTGCGGACAGGGGCTAACTATGGCTACACCTTC,CASSQDLRTGANYGYTF
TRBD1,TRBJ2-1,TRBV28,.,TGTGCCAGCAGCAACCCGGGACAGGGCGACGATGAGCAGTTCTTC,CASSNPGQGDDEQFF
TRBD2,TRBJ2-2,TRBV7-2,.,TGTGCCAGCAGCTTAGGGCTAGCGGGAACCACCGGGGAGCTGTTTTTT,CASSLGLAGTTGELFF
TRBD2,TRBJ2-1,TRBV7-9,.,TGTGCCAGCAGCCCCAGCGGGGCCCTCTACAATGAGCAGTTCTTC,CASSPSGALYNEQFF
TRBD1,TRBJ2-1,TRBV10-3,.,TGTGCCATCAGTGAGTTGCCGGGACAGGTGTCCAATGAGCAGTTCTTC,CAISELPGQVSNEQFF
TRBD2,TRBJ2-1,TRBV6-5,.,TGTGCCAGCAGCTTGAGCGGGAGGGCGTACAATGAGCAGTTCTTC,CASSLSGRAYNEQFF
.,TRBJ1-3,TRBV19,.,TGTGCCAGTAGTGAGCAGGGTGTGGGATCTGGAAACACCATATATTTT,CASSEQGVGSGNTIYF
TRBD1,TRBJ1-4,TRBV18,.,TGTGCCAGCTCACCCCCGGGACAGGGTGGTGAAAAACTGTTTTTT,CASSPPGQGGEKLFF
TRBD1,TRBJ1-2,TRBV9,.,TGTGCCAGCAGGCCCAGGGGGACAGGGGGTGGCTACACCTTC,CASRPRGTGGGYTF
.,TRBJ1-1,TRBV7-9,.,TGTGCCAGCAGCTTAGCCCCGGGCAGGGTCTCAGCTTTCTTT,CASSLAPGRVSAFF
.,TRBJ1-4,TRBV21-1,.,TGTGCCAGCAGCACGAAGGGGGCTAATGAAAAACTGTTTTTT,CASSTKGANEKLFF
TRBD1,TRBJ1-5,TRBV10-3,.,TGTGCCATCAGTGACCAGGGGGCGGATCAGCCCCAGCATTTT,CAISDQGADQPQHF
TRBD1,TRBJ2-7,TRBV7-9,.,TGTGCCAGCAGCCTCGGCACAGGGGCGGGCTACGAGCAGTACTTC,CASSLGTGAGYEQYF
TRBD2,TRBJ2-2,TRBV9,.,TGTGCCAGCAGCGTCGGTGCGGGAGCAAGCGGGGAGCTGTTTTTT,CASSVGAGASGELFF
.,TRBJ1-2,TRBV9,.,TGTGCCAGCAGGACATATCCAGGGGGCTACACCTTC,CASRTYPGGYTF
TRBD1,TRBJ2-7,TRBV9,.,TGTGCCAGCAGCACCCAGACTACAGGGGTCGACGAGCAGTACTTC,CASSTQTTGVDEQYF
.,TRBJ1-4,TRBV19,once,TGTGCCAGTAGTGCAACCTTGAGAGGTGAAAAACTGTTTTTT,CASSATLRGEKLFF
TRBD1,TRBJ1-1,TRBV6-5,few,TGTGCCAGCAGTCTAGCCGACAGGGGGCCTGCTGAAGCTTTCTTT,CASSLADRGPAEAFF
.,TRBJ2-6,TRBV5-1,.,TGCGCCAGCAGCTTCGTCGGGATTAGTGGAGGGGCCAACGTCCTGACTTTC,CASSFVGISGGANVLTF
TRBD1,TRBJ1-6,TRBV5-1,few,TGCGCCAGCAGCCCGGACAGGGGTAATTCACCCCTCCACTTT,CASSPDRGNSPLHF
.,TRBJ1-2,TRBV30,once,TGTGCCTGGAGTGGAGAGGTCTATGGCTACACCTTC,CAWSGEVYGYTF
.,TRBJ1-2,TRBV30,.,TGTGCCTGGAGAACGGGTGGCTACACCTTC,CAWRTGGYTF
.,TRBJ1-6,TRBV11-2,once,TGTGCCAGCAGCTCCCTCGGGGGGAGTAATTCACCCCTCCACTTT,CASSSLGGSNSPLHF
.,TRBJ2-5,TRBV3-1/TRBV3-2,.,TGTGCCAGCGGGTTCACAGGGGAGACCCAGTACTTC,CASGFTGETQYF
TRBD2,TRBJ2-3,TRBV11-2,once,TGTGCCAGCAGCTGGTTGCCTAGCGGGGCAGATACGCAGTATTTT,CASSWLPSGADTQYF
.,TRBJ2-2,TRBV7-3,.,TGTGCCAGCAGCTTTAATCCGACAGGGACTGGCACCGGGGAGCTGTTTTTT,CASSFNPTGTGTGELFF
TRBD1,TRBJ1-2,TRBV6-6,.,TGTGCCAGCAGTGCACCGGGACAGGGGGACTATGGCTACACCTTC,CASSAPGQGDYGYTF
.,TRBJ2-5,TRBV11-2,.,TGTGCCAGCAGCTTAGTTCCAGGGGTAGGGACCCAGTACTTC,CASSLVPGVGTQYF
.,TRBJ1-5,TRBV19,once,TGTGCCAGTAGTAGAGCGGCGTCTGGGAATCAGCCCCAGCATTTT,CASSRAASGNQPQHF
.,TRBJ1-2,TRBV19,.,TGTGCCAGTAGTATGAGGCCCGCTGGTGGCTACACCTTC,CASSMRPAGGYTF
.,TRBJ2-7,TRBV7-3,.,TGTGCCAGCAGCTTTTACTCTAGACCCTACGAGCAGTACTTC,CASSFYSRPYEQYF